This is a list of T cell receptor beta chains from one sample in a study of cytomegalovirus exposure and HLA in healthy donors. Clones were sequenced by immunoSEQ multiplex PCR, and TCRdb holds only the in-frame ones, with some missing. The table records 110,000 to 150,000 clones, 60% to 80% of them present only once. The sample was PBMCs. The source of these receptors is a woman aged 30 to 39 in good health and CMV-seronegative. CDR3s include the opening cysteine and the closing phenylalanine or tryptophan.

v_gene	j_gene	CDR3aa
TRBV21-1	TRBJ1-4	CAGEGRPCSEKLFF
TRBV7-6	TRBJ1-1	CASSLVGQMNTEAFF
TRBV5-6	TRBJ1-5	CASSFQGQVQPQHF
TRBV11-2	TRBJ2-4	CASSLERHGQILNIQYF
TRBV5-4	TRBJ1-2	CASSSTAGLNYGYTF
TRBV7-2	TRBJ2-7	CASTETSGSSYEQYF
TRBV19	TRBJ1-2	CATGDRGYGYTF
TRBV7-6	TRBJ2-1	CASSLGGDSNEQFF
TRBV6-5	TRBJ1-1	CASSYVKHTEAFF
TRBV6-1	TRBJ2-5	CASSERPIPGTQYF
TRBV6-5	TRBJ1-4	CASSYSSGVEKLFF
TRBV27	TRBJ1-2	CASGLQTSNYGYTF
TRBV14	TRBJ2-1	CASSQTSGGANEQFF
TRBV6-1	TRBJ1-6	CASSERPGGGSPLHF
TRBV20-1	TRBJ1-2	CSARERGGYTF
TRBV15	TRBJ1-5	CATRKRSGPGAQHF
TRBV1	TRBJ2-3	CTSSQDPRPTDTQYF
TRBV7-9	TRBJ2-3	CASSLGDRGVADTQYF
TRBV4-3	TRBJ1-4	CASSSVVSTNEKLFF
TRBV7-7	TRBJ2-7	CASSLADGGAYEQYF
TRBV14	TRBJ2-1	CASSQVSSGGAHFF
TRBV19	TRBJ1-6	CASSPLGRTGGNSPLHF
TRBV5-1	TRBJ2-7	CASSLNFGTGASEQYF
TRBV5-4	TRBJ2-7	CASSPGQGMTYEQYF
TRBV6-1	TRBJ1-2	CASVSTGIVGGYTF
TRBV6-5	TRBJ1-1	CASSKGQENTEAFF
TRBV5-4	TRBJ1-4	CASSLTGDNEKLFF
TRBV4-2	TRBJ1-2	CASSQDPLFYGYTF
TRBV7-6	TRBJ1-1	CASSLSAGFMNTEAFF
TRBV6-1	TRBJ2-5	CASRSGLAWETQYF
TRBV14	TRBJ2-5	CASSQRVETQYF
TRBV5-4	TRBJ2-3	CASSHGRDRGADTQYF
TRBV5-6	TRBJ1-2	CASSLPRQGAFGYTF
TRBV6-1	TRBJ2-1	CASSEGPSGGTHEQFF
TRBV7-8	TRBJ1-1	CASSFEHRGGTEAFF
TRBV27	TRBJ2-7	CASSTRGGASYEQYF
TRBV6-1	TRBJ2-1	CASSWGHNEQFF
TRBV6-4	TRBJ1-1	CASSESGNTEAFF
TRBV5-1	TRBJ2-2	CASSKRQGDTGELFF
TRBV10-1	TRBJ2-3	CASNGVTNTDTQYF